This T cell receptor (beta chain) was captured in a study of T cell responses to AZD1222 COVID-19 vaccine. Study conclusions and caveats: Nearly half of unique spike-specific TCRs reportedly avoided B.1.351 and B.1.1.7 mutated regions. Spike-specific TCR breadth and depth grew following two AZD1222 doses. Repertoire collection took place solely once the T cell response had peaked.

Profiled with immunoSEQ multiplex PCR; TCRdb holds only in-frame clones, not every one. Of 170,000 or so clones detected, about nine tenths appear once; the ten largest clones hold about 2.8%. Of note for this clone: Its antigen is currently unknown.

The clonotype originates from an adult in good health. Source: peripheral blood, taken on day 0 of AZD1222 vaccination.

DNA for the CDR3: TGTGCTAGTGGTTTGGTTACGAGCGAGACCCAGTACTTC. Residues: CASGLVTSETQYF. The chain uses TRBV12-5 and TRBJ2-5; D uncertain. Trimming shortened V by 0 bases and J by 5 bases, and 7 bases separated the two germline ends. Germline V gene lookup returns CDR1 LGHNT and CDR2 FRNRAP. This CDR3 is built from 13 residues.